This TCR beta chain was sequenced in a study of response to subunit inactivated influenza vaccine. Study-level findings and limits: Every seasonal influenza vaccination brings in few new T cells, the authors suggested.

The sample holds many counts of this clonotype. The antigen remains unidentified. Each CDR3 protein gets one entry after TCRdb re-called the RT-PCR reads with MiXCR. Of about 520,000 distinct CDR3 sequences in the sample, more than 7% were seen once. The ends lost 2 bases at V and 7 bases at J; junction bases unmatched: 6. Germline-derived CDR1 and CDR2 are SQVTM and ANQGSEA. The CDR3 sequence is 14 residues long. The TCR was taken from a man between 50 and 70 years old who received an inactivated influenza vaccine. This sample comprised PBMCs from blood, obtained approximately 25 months after vaccination. The rearrangement joins TRBV29-1 to TRBJ2-1, with 9 nucleotides matching TRBD2. The CDR3 sequence is CSVEPSGVENEQFF. CDR3 sequence (DNA): TGCAGCGTTGAACCTAGCGGGGTAGAGAATGAGCAGTTCTTC.